This T cell receptor beta chain comes out of a study of vaccination and CD4 T cells after COVID-19. The treatment is: approximately nine-day PBMC culture with coronavirus spike peptide pools or control peptides (ViraFEST assay). The V gene lost 6 bases and the J gene lost 5 bases, with 9 bases spanning the gap. The CDR3 consists of 11 residues. In germline, CDR1 is DFQATT, CDR2 SNEGSKA (reference sequence). A remark on this clonotype: Its specificity is not known.

At the Johns Hopkins FTIC core, DNA taken from cultured CD4+ T cells was sequenced by way of the Oncomine TCR Beta short-read assay. TCRdb fed the PCR reads into MiXCR, producing one record per CDR3 protein. This table has about 16,000 distinct CDR3 sequences, roughly half appearing once. This chain links TRBV20-1 with TRBJ2-3; D uncertain. The specimen sequenced was CD4+ T cells from blood, cultured in vitro. The receptor was derived from a human donor who had recovered from COVID-19. The CDR3 DNA is TGCAGTGCCCAAAAGGGAGATACGCAGTATTTT. Translating it yields CSAQKGDTQYF.